This record covers a single T cell receptor (beta chain). The data belong to a study of blood T cell repertoires in COVID-19. Study as a whole: Samples came from the United States, Italy and Spain, spanning acute and convalescent COVID-19. Nucleic acid was either cDNA or gDNA, and it came from T cells, B-cell-depleted T cells, or PBMCs.

Per the original methods: It was from reference gene primer amplification that nucleated cell counts were estimated. Profiled with immunoSEQ multiplex PCR; TCRdb holds only in-frame clones, not every one. Clone size and the V and J calls come from that table; the DNA yielded D and trimming. The sample lists around 99,000 clones, over 75% occurring once. This clonotype was obtained from a woman aged 45-59 years with acute or convalescent COVID-19. The source material was peripheral blood.

CDR3 nucleotide sequence: TGTGCCTGGAGTTTGGTCGATAGGAACACTGAAGCTTTCTTT. Translating it yields CAWSLVDRNTEAFF. The chain is built from TRBV30 and TRBJ1-1, with no clear D. V was trimmed by 2 bases and J by 1 base, leaving 11 bases between them. The V gene's germline CDR1 is GTSNPN and CDR2 SVGIG (reference sequence). The length of the CDR3 is 14 residues.